A selection of T cell receptor beta chains follows, all from one sample in a study of immune heterogeneity within non-small cell lung tumors. TCRdb called the multiplex PCR reads again in MiXCR, with one record for every CDR3 protein. The sample contains approximately 4,400 distinct CDR3 sequences, roughly a fifth of which appear only once. Sequenced material: lung tumor tissue. Receptors were obtained from a man aged 70-80 years with non-small cell lung cancer. Both conserved end residues are part of each CDR3. The order of the fields is D gene, clone size, V gene, J gene, CDR3 DNA, CDR3 protein. The D gene is left open where the match is weak. Not all rows give a size; the values are once, few, many and, for expanded clones, a class.

.,few,TRBV11-3,TRBJ2-1,TGTGCCAGCTCCGAGGACTCCTCCTACAATGAGCAGTTCTTC,CASSEDSSYNEQFF
.,medium-sized,TRBV9,TRBJ2-1,TGTGCCAGCAGCGTAGATGGGACAAGGCCCGAGGGGCAGTTCTTC,CASSVDGTRPEGQFF
TRBD1,medium-sized,TRBV9,TRBJ1-6,TGTGCCAGCAGCGCCCGGGACAGCTATTCACCCCTCCACTTT,CASSARDSYSPLHF
TRBD2,medium-sized,TRBV20-1,TRBJ2-1,TGCAGTGCTAGAGTCCCTAGCGGGGCCTACAATGAGCAGTTCTTC,CSARVPSGAYNEQFF
.,few,TRBV28,TRBJ1-4,TGTGCCAGCAGTCGGCCGTACGACGGGTACGGGAATGAAAAACTGTTTTTT,CASSRPYDGYGNEKLFF
TRBD1,.,TRBV5-5,TRBJ2-1,TGTGCCAGCAGCTCCGTTCCCCCCGGGACAGGGAACAATGAGCAGTTCTTC,CASSSVPPGTGNNEQFF
.,few,TRBV27,TRBJ2-1,TGTGCCAGCAGTTTATCGCGCAATGAGCAGTTCTTC,CASSLSRNEQFF
.,few,TRBV5-1,TRBJ1-1,TGCGCCAGCAGCTTGGCCCAGGCGGCCACTGAAGCTTTCTTT,CASSLAQAATEAFF
.,medium-sized,TRBV10-1,TRBJ2-7,TGCGCCAGCCCGGCCGGGGACTACGAGCAGTACTTC,CASPAGDYEQYF
.,medium-sized,TRBV7-8,TRBJ2-7,TGTGCCAGCAGCTTATTTCGGTACGAGCAGTACTTC,CASSLFRYEQYF
.,.,TRBV4-2,TRBJ2-5,TGTGCCAGCAGCCAAGATTATCGGAACTACGCTAGACAGACCCAGTACTTC,CASSQDYRNYARQTQYF
.,.,TRBV7-2,TRBJ2-3,TGTGCCAGCAGCAGAGATCCTAGCACAGATACGCAGTATTTT,CASSRDPSTDTQYF
TRBD1,.,TRBV7-9,TRBJ2-5,TGTGCCAGCAGCTTAGGCGGGACAGGGTTTTCGGAGACCCAGTACTTC,CASSLGGTGFSETQYF
.,medium-sized,TRBV30,TRBJ2-3,TGTGCCTGGAGTGTAGGCGGCTTAGATACGCAGTATTTT,CAWSVGGLDTQYF
TRBD2,medium-sized,TRBV20-1,TRBJ2-2,TGCAGTGCGGAGACTAGCGGCTTCACCGGGGAGCTGTTTTTT,CSAETSGFTGELFF
.,medium-sized,TRBV27,TRBJ1-1,TGTGCCAGCAGTTTAAGGACAGCGTTGAACACTGAAGCTTTCTTT,CASSLRTALNTEAFF
TRBD1,.,TRBV19,TRBJ1-2,TGTGCCAGTAGTATCGTCGGACAGGGGGCGTACTATGGCTACACCTTC,CASSIVGQGAYYGYTF
.,medium-sized,TRBV5-1,TRBJ1-6,TGCGCCAGCAGCTTGGAGATAAAGGGAGCGTATTCACCCCTCCACTTT,CASSLEIKGAYSPLHF
.,medium-sized,TRBV27,TRBJ2-5,TGTGCCAGCAGTTTATCGGGGGGGCCGGGAGAGACCCAGTACTTC,CASSLSGGPGETQYF
.,large,TRBV2,TRBJ2-2,TGTGCCAGCAGTGCCCACATGAACACCGGGGAGCTGTTTTTT,CASSAHMNTGELFF
.,.,TRBV7-9,TRBJ2-3,TGTGCCAGCAGCTTAACAGCGGTCTCTCTCGCAGATACGCAGTATTTT,CASSLTAVSLADTQYF
TRBD2,few,TRBV9,TRBJ2-7,TGTGCCAGCAGCGTAGGGGCTAGCGGAACCTACGAGCAGTACTTC,CASSVGASGTYEQYF
.,.,TRBV7-2,TRBJ1-1,TGTGCCAGCAGCTTAAATGGGGGCCGGAACACTGAAGCTTTCTTT,CASSLNGGRNTEAFF
.,once,TRBV19,TRBJ2-7,TGTGCCAGTAGTATGACAGTGACGACCTACGAGCAGTACTTC,CASSMTVTTYEQYF
TRBD2,medium-sized,TRBV15,TRBJ2-5,TGTGCCACCAGCAGGATAGCGGGAGAGACCCAGTACTTC,CATSRIAGETQYF
.,medium-sized,TRBV28,TRBJ1-4,TGTGCCAGCAGTTTCTCTATCGGCAGTCCTAATGAAAAACTGTTTTTT,CASSFSIGSPNEKLFF
TRBD1,medium-sized,TRBV6-1,TRBJ1-6,TGTGCCAGCAGTAGCCGACAGGGTGGTAATTCACCCCTCCACTTT,CASSSRQGGNSPLHF
.,.,TRBV18,TRBJ2-3,TGTGCCAGCTCCACCTTGGTTTCAGATACGCAGTATTTT,CASSTLVSDTQYF
TRBD2,few,TRBV6-2/TRBV6-3,TRBJ2-5,TGTGCCAGCAGTTACGGGACTAGCGGCCAAGAGACCCAGTACTTC,CASSYGTSGQETQYF
TRBD1,medium-sized,TRBV20-1,TRBJ1-5,TGCAGTGCTAGAGACCCCCTACAGGGGAGCAATCAGCCCCAGCATTTT,CSARDPLQGSNQPQHF
.,few,TRBV29-1,TRBJ1-2,TGCAGCGCGGTCACGCCTAACTATGGCTACACCTTC,CSAVTPNYGYTF
TRBD1,medium-sized,TRBV10-1,TRBJ2-3,TGCGCCAGCAGTGGGGGGACAGCCCCAGATACGCAGTATTTT,CASSGGTAPDTQYF
TRBD2,.,TRBV3-1,TRBJ2-2,TGTGCCAGCACCTCCACCCGACGCGGGGGGGCCGGCACCGGGGAGCTGTTTTTT,CASTSTRRGGAGTGELFF
.,medium-sized,TRBV12-3/TRBV12-4,TRBJ1-2,TGTGCCAGCCTCAGGGCGGGCGGCTATGGCTACACCTTC,CASLRAGGYGYTF
TRBD2,.,TRBV7-9,TRBJ2-1,TGTGCCAGCAGCTTGCAAGCGGGAGCAAATGAGCAGTTCTTC,CASSLQAGANEQFF
TRBD1,.,TRBV5-8,TRBJ2-2,TGTGCCAGCAGCGGCGGGACAGGGGGCACCGGGGAGCTGTTTTTT,CASSGGTGGTGELFF
TRBD2,few,TRBV5-5,TRBJ2-2,TGTGCCAGCGGACTCGCGGGAGGGCCCTCCGGGGAGCTGTTTTTT,CASGLAGGPSGELFF
TRBD2,.,TRBV5-4,TRBJ2-5,TGTGCCAGCAGCTTGGAGGGACTAGGGGCCCAGTACTTC,CASSLEGLGAQYF
.,.,TRBV4-1,TRBJ1-1,TGCGCCAGCAGCCGAGAAGAGAACACTGAAGCTTTCTTT,CASSREENTEAFF
.,large,TRBV18,TRBJ1-1,TGTGCCAGCTCACCTCAACGGGTGGGGCACCCGAACACTGAAGCTTTCTTT,CASSPQRVGHPNTEAFF
TRBD1,.,TRBV7-9,TRBJ1-1,TGTGTCAGCAGCTTATGGACAGGGGAAGGTGAAGCTTTCTTT,CVSSLWTGEGEAFF
TRBD2,medium-sized,TRBV11-2,TRBJ2-1,TGTGCCAGCAGCTTAGTTTGGGACTACTACAATGAGCAGTTCTTC,CASSLVWDYYNEQFF
.,medium-sized,TRBV6-1,TRBJ1-2,TGTGCCAGCAGTGTCGGGGATGGCTACACCTTC,CASSVGDGYTF
TRBD1,few,TRBV5-6,TRBJ1-4,TGTGCCAGCAGCCCGACAGGGACCTCTACGGAAAAACTGTTTTTT,CASSPTGTSTEKLFF
.,.,TRBV7-8,TRBJ1-5,TGTGCCAGCAGTCGAGGGGAGTTTCATAGCAATCAGCCCCAGCATTTT,CASSRGEFHSNQPQHF
.,medium-sized,TRBV5-1,TRBJ1-2,TGCGCCAGCAGCCCAGGACAGATCAACTATGGCTACACCTTC,CASSPGQINYGYTF
.,few,TRBV3-1,TRBJ2-3,TGTGCCAGCAGGACTTCGGTTTCCGGGACTGGAAGCACAGATACGCAGTATTTT,CASRTSVSGTGSTDTQYF
.,.,TRBV20-1,TRBJ2-1,TGCAGTGCTCGGGAAGGTTACAATGAGCAGTTCTTC,CSAREGYNEQFF
.,once,TRBV19,TRBJ1-5,TGTGCCAGTAGTATTGGGCACAATCAGCCCCAGCATTTT,CASSIGHNQPQHF
TRBD1,few,TRBV19,TRBJ1-2,TGTGCCAGTAGTATCCGGGACAGCCACGGCTACACCTTC,CASSIRDSHGYTF
TRBD1,.,TRBV29-1,TRBJ1-2,TGCAGCGTTACCACGGACAGGGGGGTTGGCTACACCTTC,CSVTTDRGVGYTF
.,.,TRBV5-1,TRBJ1-1,TGCGCCAGCAGCTTGATACGGGAAACTGAAGCTTTCTTT,CASSLIRETEAFF
TRBD1,medium-sized,TRBV15,TRBJ2-7,TGTGCCACCAGCAGAGATCCGGGACAGACCTACGAGCAGTACTTC,CATSRDPGQTYEQYF